The 9 T cell receptor beta chains presented below share a single source sample, sequenced in a study of T cells in localized non-small cell lung cancer. Profiling relied on immunoSEQ multiplex PCR, and the TCRdb table lists in-frame clones only, not all of them. Of fewer than 2,000 clones in the sample, less than 25% were seen once. The material was normal lung tissue next to the tumor, obtained before any cancer treatment. These receptors all stem from a man aged 35-75 years with stage I lung adenocarcinoma.

This clone occurred a few times. The chain links TRBV25-1 to TRBJ2-3; no definite D call. The CDR3 length is 13 residues. Per germline, CDR1 MGHDK and CDR2 SYGVNS. Deletions cut 2 bases from V and 2 bases from J, with 5 bases between. The CDR3 DNA reads TGTGCCAGCAGTGAAGGGAACACAGATACGCAGTATTTT. Its protein is CASSEGNTDTQYF. Combining the CDR3 with reference TRBV25-1 and TRBJ2-3 gives the whole variable domain EADIYQTPRYLVIGTGKKITLECSQTMGHDKMYWYQQDPGMELHLIHYSYGVNSTEKGDLSSESTVSRIRTEHFPLTLESARPSHTSQYLCASSEGNTDTQYFGPGTRLTVL.

The V and J genes are TRBV6-8 and TRBJ1-1, with D possibly being TRBD1 (6 bases). The CDR3 has 13 residues. From germline, CDR1 is MNHGY and CDR2 SAAAGT. V shed 6 bases and J shed 2 bases, with 10 bases lying between them. This CDR3 reads CASRRTDNTEAFF. In DNA, the CDR3 is TGTGCCAGCAGGCGGACAGACAACACTGAAGCTTTCTTT.

This clone appeared a few times. The rearrangement joins TRBV6-1 to TRBJ1-5; D not certain. The CDR3 sequence is 14 residues long. Germline V gene sequence: CDR1 MNHNS, CDR2 SASEGT. The V end lost 1 base, the J end lost 1 base, and 5 bases lay between the germline ends. CDR3 amino acids: CASSEVGSNQPQHF. In nucleotides, the CDR3 is TGTGCCAGCAGTGAAGTAGGAAGCAATCAGCCCCAGCATTTT.

This clone was seen a few times. The chain is built from TRBV19 and TRBJ2-7; 9 nucleotides align to TRBD1. The CDR3 sequence is 15 residues long. The germline V gene has CDR1 LNHDA and CDR2 SQIVND (reference sequence). J gave up 5 bases and V 3 bases, and 8 bases lay outside the gene matches. The CDR3 DNA reads TGTGCCAGTAGTATTGGGACAGGGCTTCCCGACGAGCAGTACTTC. It yields the protein CASSIGTGLPDEQYF.

This clone qualifies as medium-sized. The V gene is TRBV6-8, the J gene TRBJ2-7, with 8 nucleotides matching TRBD2. This CDR3 spans 14 amino acids. Germline CDR1 and CDR2: MNHGY and SAAAGT. Trimming removed 7 bases from V and 3 bases from J; junction bases left unmatched: 8. The CDR3 DNA reads as TGTGCCAGCACCTACGGAGCGGGAGTCTACGAGCAGTACTTC. Its protein is CASTYGAGVYEQYF.

V and J are TRBV19 and TRBJ2-1; 9 bases align to TRBD1. CDR1 LNHDA and CDR2 SQIVND come from the germline V gene (reference sequence). CDR3 length: 14 residues. V was pared by 5 bases and J by 7 bases, with 6 bases of the junction left unmatched. The CDR3 spells CASSLGQGKNEQFF. The CDR3 region has the DNA TGTGCCAGTAGTTTGGGACAGGGTAAAAATGAGCAGTTCTTC.

This sequence joins TRBV30 and TRBJ2-1; D may match TRBD1 or TRBD2 (6 bases each). Looked up from germline, CDR1 is GTSNPN and CDR2 is SVGIG (reference sequence). The CDR3 extends over 18 amino acids. With 3 bases removed from V and 4 bases from J, the gap between germline ends came to 25 bases. Here the CDR3 DNA reads TGTGCCTGGAGGGAAATACCTCAGGGGAGGTTCGGATACAATGAGCAGTTCTTC. Amino acid sequence: CAWREIPQGRFGYNEQFF.

This clone was seen more than once but under ten times. The rearrangement joins TRBV9 to TRBJ2-1; 8 bases line up with TRBD1. The CDR3 has 17 residues. Losses at the gene ends were 3 bases for V and 9 bases for J; bases not matched to a gene: 17. The germline gives CDR1 SGDLS, CDR2 YYNGEE. CDR3 coding DNA: TGTGCCAGCAGCGCCCGCCCGCATCTGGACAGGGCGGTTGAGCAGTTCTTC. Protein: CASSARPHLDRAVEQFF.

This clone was recorded a few times. The chain has TRBV19 and TRBJ1-4, with 7 bases aligning to TRBD1. The CDR3 has 13 residues. Germline trimming cut 8 bases from V and 5 bases from J; bases unmatched to any gene: 5. Per the germline V gene, CDR1 is LNHDA and CDR2 is SQIVND (reference sequence). The CDR3 region is CASQRQGNEKLFF. CDR3 bases: TGTGCCAGTCAACGACAGGGCAATGAAAAACTGTTTTTT.